This T cell receptor beta chain was retrieved from a study of cytomegalovirus exposure and HLA in healthy donors. The V and J ends lost 5 bases and 2 bases respectively, with 10 bases between them. This CDR3 contains 14 residues. Germline V gene data show CDR1 as MNHEY and CDR2 as SVGAGI. The primer mix had 60 Vbeta and 13 Jbeta primers. Sequenced by immunoSEQ multiplex PCR; TCRdb stores in-frame clones only, minus some. Among approximately 140,000 clones listed, 75% to 85% were seen once. This sequence originates from a female donor in good health and CMV-seronegative. This chain links TRBV6-5 with TRBJ2-1, with unresolved D. Material for sequencing was PBMCs. The CDR3 loop reads CASSRIGTYNEQFF. The CDR3 DNA reads as TGTGCCAGCAGTCGTATTGGCACCTACAATGAGCAGTTCTTC.